These T cell receptor beta chains were read from a single sample in a study of blood T cell repertoires in COVID-19. Using immunoSEQ multiplex PCR, the repertoire was profiled, and TCRdb retains in-frame clones only, with some absent. The sample has tens of thousands of clones, 80% to 90% seen once; the top ten hold 25%. Sequencing was carried out using peripheral blood. Receptors originate from a man aged 55 to 70 with acute or convalescent COVID-19. Both conserved end residues are part of each CDR3. The D gene is left open where the match is weak. The size of a clone is reported for some rows only, either as once, few or many, or as a class for expanded clones.

d_call: -; j_call: TRBJ1-2; v_call: TRBV7-2; clone_size: -; cdr3_aa: CASSLAPDTNYGYTF; cdr3_nt: TGTGCCAGCAGCTTAGCGCCGGACACTAACTATGGCTACACCTTC
d_call: -; j_call: TRBJ2-1; v_call: TRBV7-2; clone_size: once; cdr3_aa: CASSLNLLAGQINNEQFF; cdr3_nt: TGTGCCAGCAGCTTAAATCTGTTGGCGGGACAGATAAACAATGAGCAGTTCTTC
d_call: TRBD2; j_call: TRBJ2-7; v_call: TRBV11-2; clone_size: -; cdr3_aa: CASSLTSGGLYEQYF; cdr3_nt: TGTGCCAGCAGCTTGACTAGCGGGGGTCTCTACGAGCAGTACTTC
d_call: -; j_call: TRBJ2-2; v_call: TRBV3-1/TRBV3-2; clone_size: -; cdr3_aa: CASSQDIGGGELFF; cdr3_nt: TGTGCCAGCAGCCAAGATATCGGGGGTGGGGAGCTGTTTTTT
d_call: TRBD2; j_call: TRBJ2-2; v_call: TRBV3-1/TRBV3-2; clone_size: -; cdr3_aa: CASSQEGTSWGELFF; cdr3_nt: TGTGCCAGCAGCCAGGAGGGGACTAGTTGGGGGGAGCTGTTTTTT
d_call: -; j_call: TRBJ1-1; v_call: TRBV7-3; clone_size: -; cdr3_aa: CASSLMRETEAFF; cdr3_nt: TGTGCCAGCAGCTTAATGAGGGAGACTGAAGCTTTCTTT
d_call: -; j_call: TRBJ2-5; v_call: TRBV7-9; clone_size: -; cdr3_aa: CASSLAGGDLGTQYF; cdr3_nt: TGTGCCAGCAGCTTAGCAGGGGGAGACTTGGGGACCCAGTACTTC
d_call: TRBD2; j_call: TRBJ2-5; v_call: TRBV5-1; clone_size: -; cdr3_aa: CASRGLDGIETQYF; cdr3_nt: TGCGCCAGCAGGGGACTAGACGGCATAGAGACCCAGTACTTC
d_call: TRBD1; j_call: TRBJ1-4; v_call: TRBV7-2; clone_size: -; cdr3_aa: CASSPQVGTGGYEKLFF; cdr3_nt: TGTGCCAGCAGCCCCCAAGTGGGGACAGGGGGATATGAAAAACTGTTTTTT
d_call: TRBD1; j_call: TRBJ1-6; v_call: TRBV19; clone_size: -; cdr3_aa: CASSPDRGKGSPLHF; cdr3_nt: TGTGCCAGTAGTCCGGACAGGGGAAAGGGTTCACCCCTCCACTTT
d_call: -; j_call: TRBJ1-4; v_call: TRBV6-6; clone_size: -; cdr3_aa: CASKLGTTNEKLFF; cdr3_nt: TGTGCCAGCAAACTAGGAACAACTAATGAAAAACTGTTTTTT
d_call: -; j_call: TRBJ2-2; v_call: TRBV7-9; clone_size: -; cdr3_aa: CASAQLANTGELFF; cdr3_nt: TGTGCCAGCGCCCAACTAGCAAACACCGGGGAGCTGTTTTTT
d_call: -; j_call: TRBJ1-1; v_call: TRBV2; clone_size: -; cdr3_aa: CASSVDGGTEAFF; cdr3_nt: TGTGCCAGCAGCGTTGACGGGGGCACTGAAGCTTTCTTT
d_call: -; j_call: TRBJ1-5; v_call: TRBV24-1; clone_size: -; cdr3_aa: CATSGLNAGPQHF; cdr3_nt: TGTGCCACCAGTGGCCTTAATGCGGGGCCCCAGCATTTT
d_call: -; j_call: TRBJ1-2; v_call: TRBV3-1/TRBV3-2; clone_size: few; cdr3_aa: CASSQDHEGILTF; cdr3_nt: TGTGCCAGCAGCCAAGATCACGAGGGAATACTCACCTTC
d_call: -; j_call: TRBJ1-3; v_call: TRBV13; clone_size: -; cdr3_aa: CASSLHPGGGNTIYF; cdr3_nt: TGTGCCAGCAGCCTTCACCCAGGAGGTGGAAACACCATATATTTT
d_call: TRBD1; j_call: TRBJ1-5; v_call: TRBV6-5; clone_size: -; cdr3_aa: CASSYWDRGSNQPQHF; cdr3_nt: TGTGCCAGCAGTTACTGGGACAGAGGAAGCAATCAGCCCCAGCATTTT
d_call: TRBD2; j_call: TRBJ2-7; v_call: TRBV2; clone_size: once; cdr3_aa: CARETRGIAYEQYF; cdr3_nt: TGTGCCAGGGAAACGCGGGGGATCGCCTACGAGCAGTACTTC
d_call: -; j_call: TRBJ1-1; v_call: TRBV14; clone_size: -; cdr3_aa: CASSQQQGKTEAFF; cdr3_nt: TGTGCCAGCAGCCAACAACAGGGTAAAACTGAAGCTTTCTTT
d_call: -; j_call: TRBJ1-2; v_call: TRBV6-2/TRBV6-3; clone_size: few; cdr3_aa: CASSFTLRGGPNYGYTF; cdr3_nt: TGTGCCAGCAGTTTCACCCTCAGGGGAGGGCCTAACTATGGCTACACCTTC
d_call: -; j_call: TRBJ2-1; v_call: TRBV6-5; clone_size: -; cdr3_aa: CATTRGENEQFF; cdr3_nt: TGTGCCACCACCCGCGGGGAAAATGAGCAGTTCTTC
d_call: -; j_call: TRBJ1-5; v_call: TRBV2; clone_size: -; cdr3_aa: CASSRNLGNQPQHF; cdr3_nt: TGTGCCAGCAGCAGGAATTTGGGCAATCAGCCCCAGCATTTT
d_call: TRBD1; j_call: TRBJ1-3; v_call: TRBV18; clone_size: -; cdr3_aa: CASSSQGIENTIYF; cdr3_nt: TGTGCCAGCTCATCACAGGGGATTGAAAACACCATATATTTT
d_call: TRBD1; j_call: TRBJ1-4; v_call: TRBV7-8; clone_size: -; cdr3_aa: CASSTRQGGTNEKLFF; cdr3_nt: TGTGCCAGCAGCACGCGACAGGGCGGAACTAATGAAAAACTGTTTTTT
d_call: -; j_call: TRBJ1-1; v_call: TRBV19; clone_size: -; cdr3_aa: CASSEGSMNTEAFF; cdr3_nt: TGTGCCAGTAGTGAGGGATCGATGAACACTGAAGCTTTCTTT
d_call: -; j_call: TRBJ1-1; v_call: TRBV4-1; clone_size: -; cdr3_aa: CASSGPRNTEAFF; cdr3_nt: TGCGCCAGCAGCGGGCCAAGAAACACTGAAGCTTTCTTT
d_call: -; j_call: TRBJ1-3; v_call: TRBV19; clone_size: -; cdr3_aa: CATQGTGSGNTIYF; cdr3_nt: TGTGCCACTCAGGGGACCGGCTCTGGAAACACCATATATTTT
d_call: -; j_call: TRBJ2-1; v_call: TRBV5-1; clone_size: -; cdr3_aa: CASSLVLNEQFF; cdr3_nt: TGCGCCAGCAGTTTAGTCCTCAATGAGCAGTTCTTC
d_call: TRBD2; j_call: TRBJ2-3; v_call: TRBV7-8; clone_size: -; cdr3_aa: CASSLGRTSGGSADTQYF; cdr3_nt: TGTGCCAGCAGCTTAGGGAGGACTAGCGGGGGTTCTGCAGATACGCAGTATTTT
d_call: -; j_call: TRBJ1-1; v_call: TRBV7-6; clone_size: -; cdr3_aa: CASSDSWGRGGNTEAFF; cdr3_nt: TGTGCCAGCAGCGACTCTTGGGGACGGGGGGGGAACACTGAAGCTTTCTTT
d_call: -; j_call: TRBJ2-4; v_call: TRBV19; clone_size: -; cdr3_aa: CASSAPGENVAKNIQYF; cdr3_nt: TGTGCCAGTAGCGCTCCGGGAGAAAATGTAGCCAAAAACATTCAGTACTTC
d_call: -; j_call: TRBJ2-7; v_call: TRBV7-2; clone_size: -; cdr3_aa: CASSSRDGYEQYF; cdr3_nt: TGTGCCAGCAGCTCGCGGGATGGGTACGAGCAGTACTTC
d_call: -; j_call: TRBJ2-3; v_call: TRBV3-1/TRBV3-2; clone_size: -; cdr3_aa: CASGLPRDTQYF; cdr3_nt: TGTGCCAGCGGACTCCCGCGGGATACGCAGTATTTT
d_call: TRBD2; j_call: TRBJ2-1; v_call: TRBV28; clone_size: -; cdr3_aa: CASRPKRGGYNEQFF; cdr3_nt: TGTGCCAGCAGGCCCAAGCGGGGGGGTTACAATGAGCAGTTCTTC
d_call: TRBD1; j_call: TRBJ1-2; v_call: TRBV28; clone_size: -; cdr3_aa: CASSPGQGPQSYTF; cdr3_nt: TGTGCCAGCAGCCCGGGACAGGGCCCCCAGAGCTACACCTTC
d_call: -; j_call: TRBJ1-3; v_call: TRBV7-9; clone_size: -; cdr3_aa: CASSLEQGGVLPGNTIYF; cdr3_nt: TGTGCCAGCAGCTTAGAACAAGGCGGGGTACTGCCTGGAAACACCATATATTTT
d_call: TRBD2; j_call: TRBJ2-1; v_call: TRBV28; clone_size: -; cdr3_aa: CASSLPTSGGAQNEQFF; cdr3_nt: TGTGCCAGCAGTTTACCGACTAGCGGGGGGGCTCAAAATGAGCAGTTCTTC
d_call: -; j_call: TRBJ1-3; v_call: TRBV7-9; clone_size: -; cdr3_aa: CASSDTGTGNTIYF; cdr3_nt: TGTGCCAGCAGCGATACAGGGACTGGAAACACCATATATTTT
d_call: TRBD1; j_call: TRBJ2-7; v_call: TRBV6-2/TRBV6-3; clone_size: -; cdr3_aa: CASSPAGTGIKEQYF; cdr3_nt: TGTGCCAGCAGCCCTGCCGGGACAGGGATTAAGGAGCAGTACTTC
d_call: -; j_call: TRBJ1-2; v_call: TRBV10-2; clone_size: -; cdr3_aa: CASSDRGAYNGYTF; cdr3_nt: TGCGCCAGCAGTGACCGGGGGGCCTATAATGGCTACACCTTC
d_call: TRBD1; j_call: TRBJ2-7; v_call: TRBV24-1; clone_size: -; cdr3_aa: CATSDLPGPRGSLLHYEQYF; cdr3_nt: TGTGCCACCAGTGATTTGCCGGGTCCCAGGGGGTCCCTCCTCCATTACGAGCAGTACTTC
d_call: -; j_call: TRBJ2-5; v_call: TRBV11-2; clone_size: -; cdr3_aa: CASSVNQETQYF; cdr3_nt: TGTGCCAGCAGCGTCAACCAAGAGACCCAGTACTTC
d_call: TRBD2; j_call: TRBJ2-1; v_call: TRBV11-2; clone_size: -; cdr3_aa: CASSSHGLAGGLIEQFF; cdr3_nt: TGTGCCAGCAGCTCTCACGGGCTAGCGGGGGGCCTTATCGAGCAGTTCTTC
d_call: -; j_call: TRBJ1-2; v_call: TRBV3-1/TRBV3-2; clone_size: -; cdr3_aa: CASSLGGYAGYTF; cdr3_nt: TGTGCCAGCAGCCTTGGCGGGTACGCAGGCTACACCTTC
d_call: -; j_call: TRBJ1-2; v_call: TRBV19; clone_size: -; cdr3_aa: CASSGQSFYGYTF; cdr3_nt: TGTGCCAGTAGCGGACAAAGTTTCTATGGCTACACCTTC
d_call: TRBD1; j_call: TRBJ1-1; v_call: TRBV7-2; clone_size: -; cdr3_aa: CASSFRDRGTEAFF; cdr3_nt: TGTGCCAGCAGCTTCCGGGACAGGGGTACTGAAGCTTTCTTT
d_call: -; j_call: TRBJ1-2; v_call: TRBV7-2; clone_size: -; cdr3_aa: CASSPLIGATLQYGYTF; cdr3_nt: TGTGCCAGCAGCCCCTTGATAGGGGCCACCCTGCAATATGGCTACACCTTC
d_call: -; j_call: TRBJ1-2; v_call: TRBV30; clone_size: few; cdr3_aa: CAWSRRQYYGYTF; cdr3_nt: TGTGCCTGGAGTCGGAGACAGTACTATGGCTACACCTTC
d_call: -; j_call: TRBJ2-1; v_call: TRBV20-1; clone_size: -; cdr3_aa: CSASQISSYNEQFF; cdr3_nt: TGCAGTGCTAGTCAGATCTCCTCCTACAATGAGCAGTTCTTC
d_call: -; j_call: TRBJ1-5; v_call: TRBV29-1; clone_size: -; cdr3_aa: CSVGEQPQHF; cdr3_nt: TGCAGCGTGGGAGAACAGCCCCAGCATTTT
d_call: -; j_call: TRBJ1-3; v_call: TRBV5-1; clone_size: -; cdr3_aa: CASRGTGFSGNTIYF; cdr3_nt: TGCGCCAGCAGAGGAACAGGGTTCTCTGGAAACACCATATATTTT
d_call: -; j_call: TRBJ2-3; v_call: TRBV18; clone_size: -; cdr3_aa: CASSPLPGSTDTQYF; cdr3_nt: TGTGCCAGCTCACCACTCCCGGGGAGCACAGATACGCAGTATTTT
d_call: -; j_call: TRBJ2-5; v_call: TRBV24-1; clone_size: -; cdr3_aa: CATSDYAGTQYF; cdr3_nt: TGTGCCACCAGTGATTATGCCGGGACCCAGTACTTC
d_call: -; j_call: TRBJ1-1; v_call: TRBV5-6; clone_size: few; cdr3_aa: CASSLAGEAFF; cdr3_nt: TGTGCCAGCAGCTTGGCCGGTGAAGCTTTCTTT
d_call: -; j_call: TRBJ1-2; v_call: TRBV3-1/TRBV3-2; clone_size: few; cdr3_aa: CASSPAGYPSGHGYTF; cdr3_nt: TGTGCCAGCAGCCCCGCCGGATATCCCAGCGGCCATGGCTACACCTTC
d_call: TRBD1; j_call: TRBJ1-5; v_call: TRBV5-1; clone_size: -; cdr3_aa: CASSLETGDNQPQHF; cdr3_nt: TGCGCCAGCAGCTTAGAGACAGGGGACAATCAGCCCCAGCATTTT